This TCR beta chain is from a study of T cell responses to AZD1222 COVID-19 vaccine. Study-wide points: Nearly half of spike-specific TCRs reportedly target unmutated variant regions. Spike as a whole was targeted by vaccine-associated CD4 TCRs, dominant at 160-218 and 743-854. Scientists sampled the repertoires only once the peak T cell response had passed. Donors skewed white British and female; clonal diversity was possibly underestimated.

TCRdb keeps only in-frame clones here, not all; method: immunoSEQ multiplex PCR. The sample holds roughly 270,000 clones, about 94% seen once. Trimming took off 2 bases at V and 2 bases at J, with 16 bases between the two ends. The CDR3 contains 16 residues. The germline CDR1 and CDR2 sequences are MNHEY and SVGAGI. A word on this clone: Its specificity is not known.

Sample: peripheral blood, taken 28 days after the second AZD1222 dose. The TCR was taken from an adult who received the AZD1222 COVID-19 vaccine. The V call is TRBV6-5, the J call TRBJ2-7, with D perhaps assigned TRBD1 or TRBD2 (5 bases each). CDR3 sequence (DNA): TGTGCCAGCAGTTACGGACCCGGGACGGATGCCTACGAGCAGTACTTC. It yields the protein CASSYGPGTDAYEQYF.